Listed below are T cell receptor beta chains from one sample, sequenced in a study of T cell repertoires in cytomegalovirus infection. One entry per CDR3 protein results from TCRdb running MiXCR on the reads. The top ten hold over 10% of the sample, which has around 750,000 distinct CDR3 sequences, 32% seen once. These TCRs' antigens remain unknown. The sample was cultured CD8+ T cells from PBMCs, taken from culture after CMV antigen stimulation. The receptors originated from a human donor in good health (CMV status not recorded). Some clones in this sample may be carry-over from other donors' samples. Each CDR3 is given with its conserved first and last residue. The D gene is left open where the match is weak. Some rows have no size entry. The others give once, few or many, or a class for an expanded clone.

>16|TRBV11-2|TRBD1|TRBJ1-1|-
CASSPRGQGKNTEAFF
TGTGCCAGCAGCCCCCGGGGACAGGGGAAGAACACTGAAGCTTTCTTT
>11|TRBV7-8|-|TRBJ2-7|many
CASTENYEQYF
TGTGCCAGCACCGAGAATTACGAGCAGTACTTC
>12|TRBV7-6|-|TRBJ2-7|-
CASSQQRYEQYF
TGTGCCAGCAGCCAACAGCGATACGAGCAGTACTTC
>13|TRBV12-3/TRBV12-4|TRBD1|TRBJ1-1|-
CASSLRGPSEAFF
TGTGCCAGCAGTTTGAGGGGGCCCTCTGAAGCTTTCTTT
>16|TRBV9|-|TRBJ1-1|few
CASSPKGWGAETEAFF
TGTGCCAGCAGCCCCAAGGGGTGGGGGGCAGAGACTGAAGCTTTCTTT
>14|TRBV20-1|TRBD2|TRBJ2-7|-
CSARDRGGAYEQYF
TGCAGTGCTAGAGATCGCGGGGGGGCTTACGAGCAGTACTTC
>13|TRBV18|-|TRBJ2-5|-
CATNREMKETQYF
TGTGCCACTAACAGGGAAATGAAAGAGACCCAGTACTTC
>16|TRBV7-3|TRBD2|TRBJ2-3|few
CASSNGLAGHTDTQYF
TGTGCCAGCAGCAACGGACTAGCGGGTCACACAGATACGCAGTATTTT
>16|TRBV11-1|TRBD1|TRBJ2-2|few
CASSRFRGPGTGELFF
TGTGCCAGCAGCCGGTTCAGGGGGCCCGGCACCGGGGAGCTGTTTTTT
>15|TRBV7-2|TRBD2|TRBJ2-7|many
CASSLESGGTYEQYF
TGTGCCAGCAGCTTAGAGAGCGGGGGAACCTACGAGCAGTACTTC
>16|TRBV12-5|TRBD1|TRBJ2-2|many
CASGFEDRGISGELFF
TGTGCTAGTGGTTTTGAAGACAGGGGGATTTCCGGGGAGCTGTTTTTT
>18|TRBV2|TRBD1|TRBJ2-2|-
CATDPGTGRGYGTGELFF
TGTGCCACCGACCCCGGGACAGGGAGAGGGTATGGCACCGGGGAGCTGTTTTTT
>13|TRBV7-2|-|TRBJ1-2|many
CASSSAGVYGYTF
TGTGCCAGCAGCTCTGCAGGGGTATATGGCTACACCTTC
>17|TRBV20-1|-|TRBJ1-4|-
CSARDQEGLPTNEKLFF
TGCAGTGCTAGAGATCAAGAAGGGCTTCCAACTAATGAAAAACTGTTTTTT
>17|TRBV12-3/TRBV12-4|-|TRBJ2-1|-
CASSLGGVGLSYNEQFF
TGTGCCAGCAGTCTGGGAGGTGTAGGGCTTTCCTACAATGAGCAGTTCTTC
>12|TRBV12-3/TRBV12-4|TRBD2|TRBJ2-7|-
CASSPGGAREYF
TGTGCCAGCAGTCCCGGGGGGGCCCGAGAGTACTTC
>13|TRBV6-1|-|TRBJ1-1|-
CASRSHEDTEAFF
TGTGCCAGCAGGTCGCATGAGGACACTGAAGCTTTCTTT
>14|TRBV7-9|-|TRBJ1-1|few
CASTGAQRLLEAFF
TGTGCCAGCACCGGGGCCCAGAGGTTACTTGAAGCTTTCTTT
>18|TRBV7-4|-|TRBJ2-1|few
CASSTPYAPGRPLDEQFF
TGTGCCAGCAGCACCCCTTATGCCCCAGGGAGGCCCTTGGATGAGCAGTTCTTC
>14|TRBV4-1|-|TRBJ1-2|-
CASSSIPGRYGYTF
TGCGCCAGCAGCTCCATCCCGGGGCGGTATGGCTACACCTTC
>10|TRBV28|-|TRBJ1-5|few
CASSSQPQHF
TGTGCCAGCAGTTCTCAGCCCCAGCATTTT
>11|TRBV9|-|TRBJ2-5|-
CASSVARPGVF
TGTGCCAGCAGCGTAGCCCGCCCAGGGGTCTTC
>16|TRBV4-1|-|TRBJ1-2|few
CASSQVHEVLTYGYTF
TGCGCCAGCAGCCAAGTTCATGAGGTTCTTACTTATGGCTACACCTTC
>15|TRBV29-1|TRBD2|TRBJ2-1|-
CSVEGGVGSYNEQFF
TGCAGCGTTGAGGGGGGGGTGGGCTCCTACAATGAGCAGTTCTTC
>19|TRBV12-3/TRBV12-4|TRBD2|TRBJ2-1|many
CASSFLAGGGLGSYNEQFF
TGTGCCAGCAGTTTCCTAGCGGGGGGGGGGCTAGGCTCCTACAATGAGCAGTTCTTC
>17|TRBV7-8|TRBD1|TRBJ1-3|-
CASSLADRPNAGNTIYF
TGTGCCAGCAGCTTAGCGGACAGGCCCAATGCTGGAAACACCATATATTTT
>16|TRBV27|-|TRBJ2-2|-
CASISPGVLGPGELFF
TGTGCCAGCATATCTCCGGGGGTTCTCGGACCCGGGGAGCTGTTTTTT
>13|TRBV28|-|TRBJ2-1|many
CASSRTVSHEQFF
TGTGCCAGCAGCCGGACAGTATCGCATGAGCAGTTCTTC
>15|TRBV4-2|-|TRBJ1-2|few
CASSQGWDGRYGYTF
TGTGCCAGCAGCCAAGGATGGGACGGACGCTATGGCTACACCTTC
>16|TRBV7-2|TRBD1|TRBJ1-6|many
CASSIQATGSGSPLHF
TGTGCCAGCAGCATTCAAGCGACAGGGTCCGGGTCACCCCTCCACTTT
>16|TRBV4-3|-|TRBJ2-2|-
CASSRRTVSVTGELFF
TGCGCCAGCAGCCGTCGGACGGTTTCAGTCACCGGGGAGCTGTTTTTT
>14|TRBV4-1|-|TRBJ1-5|many
CASSQETDNQPQHF
TGCGCCAGCAGCCAAGAGACTGACAATCAGCCCCAGCATTTT
>11|TRBV27|-|TRBJ2-5|-
CATWGKETQYF
TGTGCCACCTGGGGGAAAGAGACCCAGTACTTC
>17|TRBV12-3/TRBV12-4|-|TRBJ2-2|-
CASSFSLTVTNTGELFF
TGTGCCAGCAGTTTTTCCTTGACCGTAACGAACACCGGGGAGCTGTTTTTT
>12|TRBV7-9|-|TRBJ2-2|few
CASSLDRRGWFF
TGTGCCAGCAGCTTAGATCGGCGGGGATGGTTTTTT
>16|TRBV12-3/TRBV12-4|-|TRBJ1-4|many
CASSFGQFTTNEKLFF
TGTGCCAGCAGTTTCGGACAGTTTACAACTAATGAAAAACTGTTTTTT
>13|TRBV11-3|-|TRBJ2-1|-
CASSSTGNNEQFF
TGTGCCAGCAGCTCCACAGGGAACAATGAGCAGTTCTTC
>14|TRBV7-2|TRBD1|TRBJ1-4|many
CASSYGQGIEKLFF
TGTGCCAGCAGCTACGGACAGGGAATTGAAAAACTGTTTTTT
>14|TRBV2|-|TRBJ1-6|few
CASSGGITNSPLHF
TGTGCCAGCAGTGGGGGGATCACCAATTCACCCCTCCACTTT
>16|TRBV7-6|TRBD2|TRBJ2-7|many
CASSLPLGGETYEQYF
TGTGCCAGCAGCTTACCTCTGGGGGGGGAGACCTACGAGCAGTACTTC
>15|TRBV7-9|-|TRBJ2-2|few
CASSLAGTGAGELFF
TGTGCCAGCAGCTTAGCCGGGACGGGGGCCGGGGAGCTGTTTTTT
>14|TRBV10-3|-|TRBJ2-3|many
CAISESGGTDTQYF
TGTGCCATCAGTGAGTCAGGGGGAACAGATACGCAGTATTTT
>15|TRBV27|-|TRBJ2-4|few
CASSPSGGPGYIQYF
TGTGCCAGCAGCCCGAGTGGGGGTCCTGGGTACATTCAGTACTTC
>16|TRBV15|TRBD1|TRBJ2-5|-
CATNRDEGQGQETQYF
TGTGCCACCAACAGAGATGAAGGACAGGGACAAGAGACCCAGTACTTC
>15|TRBV27|-|TRBJ1-1|few
CASSLRPGLGTEAFF
TGTGCCAGCAGTTTAAGACCCGGGCTAGGAACTGAAGCTTTCTTT
>14|TRBV27|-|TRBJ1-5|-
CASSWGALEQPQHF
TGTGCCAGCAGTTGGGGGGCTCTGGAACAGCCCCAGCATTTT
>14|TRBV7-9|TRBD1|TRBJ1-4|-
CASSFLQGGENLFF
TGTGCCAGCAGCTTTCTCCAGGGGGGTGAAAACCTGTTTTTT
>17|TRBV4-2|TRBD1|TRBJ1-1|-
CASSQDGPGGRNTEAFF
TGTGCCAGCAGCCAAGATGGCCCAGGGGGCAGGAACACTGAAGCTTTCTTT
>11|TRBV19|TRBD2|TRBJ2-5|-
CASSTGTSKYF
TGTGCCAGTAGCACTGGGACTAGCAAGTACTTC
>11|TRBV12-3/TRBV12-4|-|TRBJ2-7|few
CASRTGVEQYF
TGTGCCAGCAGGACAGGTGTCGAGCAGTACTTC
>14|TRBV6-6|-|TRBJ1-2|-
CASSYEGRAYGYTF
TGTGCCAGCAGTTACGAAGGCAGGGCCTATGGCTACACCTTC
>15|TRBV15|-|TRBJ2-7|many
CATSRDADSSYEQYF
TGTGCCACCAGCAGAGACGCGGACAGCTCCTACGAGCAGTACTTC
>16|TRBV6-2/TRBV6-3|-|TRBJ1-2|-
CASSYDRYSSNYGYTF
TGTGCCAGCAGTTACGACCGCTACTCGTCTAACTATGGCTACACCTTC
>14|TRBV7-3|TRBD2|TRBJ2-1|-
CASSLLGGTSEQFF
TGTGCCAGCAGCCTTCTGGGGGGGACTAGTGAGCAGTTCTTC
>12|TRBV27|-|TRBJ2-7|-
CASRRYSYEQYF
TGTGCCAGCAGACGTTATTCGTACGAGCAGTACTTC
>13|TRBV6-1|-|TRBJ2-2|-
CANSEPGTGELFF
TGTGCCAACAGTGAACCGGGGACCGGGGAGCTGTTTTTT
>16|TRBV7-6|TRBD2|TRBJ2-1|few
CASSLASRLANNEQFF
TGTGCCAGCAGCTTAGCGAGCAGACTAGCCAACAATGAGCAGTTCTTC
>14|TRBV9|-|TRBJ1-1|-
CASRDTPGSTEAFF
TGTGCCAGCAGAGATACTCCAGGGAGCACTGAAGCTTTCTTT
>16|TRBV6-1|TRBD2|TRBJ2-1|-
CASSEEGGGAWDEQFF
TGTGCCAGCAGTGAAGAAGGCGGGGGGGCCTGGGATGAGCAGTTCTTC